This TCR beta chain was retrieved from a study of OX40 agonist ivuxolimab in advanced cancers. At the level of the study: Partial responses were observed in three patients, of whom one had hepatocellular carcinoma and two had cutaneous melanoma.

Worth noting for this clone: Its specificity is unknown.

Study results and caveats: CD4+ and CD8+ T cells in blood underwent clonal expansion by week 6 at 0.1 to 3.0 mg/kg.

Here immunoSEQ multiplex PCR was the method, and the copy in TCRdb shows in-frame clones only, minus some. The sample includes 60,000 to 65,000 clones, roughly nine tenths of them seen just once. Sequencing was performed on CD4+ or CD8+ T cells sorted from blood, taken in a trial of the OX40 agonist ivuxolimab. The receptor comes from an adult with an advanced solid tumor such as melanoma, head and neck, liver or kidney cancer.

CDR3 amino acids: CASSRYRRQGANYGYTF. DNA for the CDR3: TGTGCCAGCAGCCGCTACCGCCGACAGGGGGCAAACTATGGCTACACCTTC. The V call is TRBV9, the J call TRBJ1-2; the match to TRBD1 covers 10 bases. Germline V gene lookup returns CDR1 SGDLS and CDR2 YYNGEE. The V segment lost 4 bases and the J segment 2 bases; nucleotides outside the gene matches: 11. The CDR3 consists of 17 residues.